This T cell receptor beta chain was identified during a study of molecular identifiers for immune sequencing clone quantification. Study background: Replicate RNA came from about 19,000 or 110,000 naive CD8 cells and was split five ways, and four parts were sequenced. Study-level points and caveats: Whereas naive cells kept under 1% of molecules in clones above 20 RNA copies, such clones held over 98% in effectors.

Per the germline V gene, CDR1 is SGHDT and CDR2 is YYEEEE. Trimming took off 3 bases at V and 0 bases at J, with 10 bases between the two ends. CDR3 length equals 15 residues. Isolation of naive CD8 T cells was achieved by sorting on a CD8+CD4-CCR7+CD45RA+ phenotype. A note on this clonotype: As yet, its antigen is unknown. It may be a read error: a sequence one base away is much more abundant.

Previously reported methods and listed TCR primers produced the bulk TCR libraries. TCRdb called the PCR reads again in MiXCR, with one record for every CDR3 protein. The data contain 85,000 to 130,000 distinct CDR3 sequences, around 33% of them seen just once; the ten biggest clones take up approximately 3.8%. Sequencing was performed on naive CD8+ T cells from blood, with Jurkat cell RNA spiked in. The subset denotes: FACS-sorted CD8+CD4-CCR7+CD45RA+ naive T cells. The V call is TRBV5-6, the J call TRBJ2-1; D might be TRBD2 (5 bases). The TCR originated in a human donor in good health. Some libraries in this study had Jurkat cell RNA spiked in. The CDR3, as DNA: TGTGCCAGCAGCTCGCACCGGGGCTCCTACAATGAGCAGTTCTTC. This sequence encodes CASSSHRGSYNEQFF.